This T cell receptor (beta chain) came from a study of human T cells and chemical hapten exposure. From germline, CDR1 is MDHEN and CDR2 SYDVKM. The CDR3 has 13 residues. The ends were cut back, 5 bases at V and 7 bases at J, with 15 bases in the middle. Original analysis: From approximately 20,000 to 700,000 TCRs were found per sample, with a median of approximately 100,000. TCRdb itself ran the RACE reads through MiXCR, one entry per CDR3 protein. TCRdb, rather than the study authors, made the V and J calls. The sample includes 300,000 to 450,000 distinct CDR3 sequences, 5.1% seen only once; the top ten take 2% to 3%. Time point here: pre-sensitization, week 0. The treatment: therapeutic diphenylcyclopropenone sensitization with weekly scalp DPC. From whole blood left unfractionated, total RNA was extracted.

The clonotype was recovered from a woman aged 50 to 60 with alopecia areata. Some clones in this sample may be carry-over from other donors' samples. The gene calls are TRBV28 and TRBJ2-7; D possibly corresponds to TRBD2 (7 bases). The material was whole blood, obtained in connection with sensitization to the hapten diphenylcyclopropenone (DPC). CDR3 nucleotides: TGTGCCAGCAGTGCGAGCAGGGGAGGGGAGCAGTACTTC. Its translation is CASSASRGGEQYF. The entire variable domain, with the rest obtained from reference TRBV28 and TRBJ2-7, is as follows: DVKVTQSSRYLVKRTGEKVFLECVQDMDHENMFWYRQDPGLGLRLIYFSYDVKMKEKGDIPEGYSVSREKKERFSLILESASTNQTSMYLCASSASRGGEQYFGPGTRLTVT.